The 26 T cell receptor beta chains given below trace back to one sample, sequenced in a study of cytomegalovirus exposure and HLA in healthy donors. Amplification used 60 Vbeta primers and 13 Jbeta primers. Sequencing used immunoSEQ multiplex PCR; TCRdb keeps in-frame clones, though not all of them. The top ten hold roughly 11% of the sample, which has 100,000 to 150,000 clones, roughly 78% seen once. The sequenced sample consisted of PBMCs. The receptors here all came from a man aged 25-45 years in good health and CMV-seropositive.

The chain uses TRBV27 and TRBJ2-6; 9 nucleotides line up with TRBD1. Germline CDR1 MNHEY, CDR2 SMNVEV (reference sequence). V lost 5 bases to trimming and J lost 1 base; unmatched junction nucleotides: 6. The CDR3 runs 17 residues. CDR3 DNA sequence: TGTGCCAGCAGTCTGACAGGGGGGGATTCTGGGGCCAACGTCCTGACTTTC. Its translation is CASSLTGGDSGANVLTF.

This clone was recorded only once. The genes are TRBV19 and TRBJ2-1; possibly TRBD1 for D (7 bases). Germline lookup yields CDR1 LNHDA and CDR2 SQIVND (reference sequence). The CDR3 runs 11 residues. Trimming left V 7 bases short and J 9 bases short, with 10 bases between. CDR3 in amino acids: CASTQGGEQFF. CDR3 nucleotides: TGTGCCAGTACCCAGGGGGGTGAGCAGTTCTTC. Full variable domain (outside the CDR3, taken from reference TRBV19 and TRBJ2-1): DGGITQSPKYLFRKEGQNVTLSCEQNLNHDAMYWYRQDPGQGLRLIYYSQIVNDFQKGDIAEGYSVSREKKESFPLTVTSAQKNPTAFYLCASTQGGEQFFGPGTRLTVL.

The chain uses TRBV5-4 and TRBJ1-2, with a weak D call TRBD1 (6 bases). V was trimmed by 4 bases and J by 0 bases, leaving 10 bases between them. This CDR3 spans 14 amino acids. Per germline, CDR1 SGHNT and CDR2 YYREEE (reference sequence). In nucleotides, the CDR3 is TGTGCCAGCAGCCAACAGGGATCTAACTATGGCTACACCTTC. The encoded protein is CASSQQGSNYGYTF.

The chain is built from TRBV27 and TRBJ1-5; 8 bases align to TRBD1. Germline V gives CDR1 MNHEY, CDR2 SMNVEV (reference sequence). Trimming removed 2 bases from V and 9 bases from J; junction bases left unmatched: 6. CDR3 length equals 14 residues. The CDR3 protein is CASSLGQGFAPQHF. As DNA, the CDR3 is TGTGCCAGCAGTTTAGGACAGGGCTTTGCGCCCCAGCATTTT.

V gene TRBV27 combines with J gene TRBJ2-3; D is unresolved. This CDR3 spans 12 amino acids. V was pared by 3 bases and J by 4 bases, with 5 bases between. Germline CDR1 MNHEY, CDR2 SMNVEV (reference sequence). CDR3 nucleotide sequence: TGTGCCAGCAGTTTTACAGCAGATACGCAGTATTTT. Translation: CASSFTADTQYF.

This clone was recorded only once. The CDR3 bases are TGCGCCAGCAGCGACCGGGACAGGGGGGACAATGAGCAGTTCTTC. It is translated as CASSDRDRGDNEQFF. V gene TRBV5-1 combines with J gene TRBJ2-1; 11 bases match TRBD1. Unmatched junction bases numbered 5, after V lost 4 bases and J lost 5 bases. Germline loops: CDR1 SGHRS, CDR2 YFSETQ. The CDR3 has 15 residues.

V usage is TRBV15 and J usage is TRBJ1-4, with 11 bases fitting TRBD1. The CDR3 loop spans 18 amino acids. Losses at the gene ends were 5 bases for V and 0 bases for J; bases not matched to a gene: 8. CDR1 and CDR2 from the germline V gene are LNHNV and YYDKDF (reference sequence). The DNA for the CDR3 is TGTGCCACCAGCGTAAGGGACAGGGGGACGGCAACTAATGAAAAACTGTTTTTT. It yields the protein CATSVRDRGTATNEKLFF.

The V and J genes are TRBV30 and TRBJ2-7; 10 nucleotides agree with TRBD1. Trimming cost V 4 bases and J 2 bases; bases outside gene matches: 8. Germline CDR1 reads GTSNPN; CDR2 reads SVGIG (reference sequence). The CDR3 runs to 15 residues. The CDR3 DNA follows: TGTGCCTGGACGGACAGGGGGGCTTACGCCTACGAGCAGTACTTC. It yields the protein CAWTDRGAYAYEQYF. Full variable domain (remainder filled in from reference TRBV30 and TRBJ2-7): SQTIHQWPATLVQPVGSPLSLECTVEGTSNPNLYWYRQAAGRGLQLLFYSVGIGQISSEVPQNLSASRPQDRQFILSSKKLLLSDSGFYLCAWTDRGAYAYEQYFGPGTRLTVT.

This clone appeared a single time. The chain combines TRBV4-3 with TRBJ2-5; 7 bases line up with TRBD1. Germline CDR1 LGHNA, CDR2 YSLEER. This CDR3 contains 14 residues. The trim removed 0 bases at V and 5 bases at J, leaving 3 bases unmatched. The CDR3 region is CASSQERGPETQYF. The DNA for the CDR3 is TGCGCCAGCAGCCAAGAGAGGGGGCCTGAGACCCAGTACTTC.

This chain links TRBV5-8 with TRBJ1-5, with D unresolved. Trimming cost V 2 bases and J 2 bases, with 5 bases left between them. Germline values: CDR1 SGHTS, CDR2 YDEGEE. This CDR3 spans 13 amino acids. CDR3 loop: CASSFIGNQPQHF. CDR3 DNA sequence: TGTGCCAGCAGCTTTATTGGCAATCAGCCCCAGCATTTT.

This rearrangement joins TRBV5-1 to TRBJ1-2, with TRBD1 identical over 8 bases. This CDR3 region has 16 residues. J lost 0 bases, V lost 4 bases, and 8 bases had no gene match. Germline V gives CDR1 SGHRS, CDR2 YFSETQ. In nucleotides, the CDR3 is TGCGCCAGCAGCCCTGACAGGGGTCAAGCTAACTATGGCTACACCTTC. It is translated as CASSPDRGQANYGYTF.

The chain is built from TRBV5-1 and TRBJ2-1; 9 nucleotides agree with TRBD1. Germline V gene sequence: CDR1 SGHRS, CDR2 YFSETQ. Trimming took 4 bases from V and 8 from J; bases not matched to a gene: 13. The CDR3 contains 16 residues. CDR3 sequence: CASSSWAGTGFDEQFF. The CDR3 region has the DNA TGCGCCAGCAGCAGCTGGGCGGGGACAGGGTTCGATGAGCAGTTCTTC.

The rearrangement links TRBV27 to TRBJ1-2, with 7 bases aligning to TRBD1. This CDR3 has 14 amino acids. Losses at the gene ends were 0 bases for V and 7 bases for J; bases not matched to a gene: 5. In germline, CDR1 is MNHEY, CDR2 SMNVEV (reference sequence). The CDR3 loop reads CASSLSGRGFGYTF. The DNA for the CDR3 is TGTGCCAGCAGTTTATCTGGCAGGGGGTTTGGCTACACCTTC.

The chain links TRBV6-5 to TRBJ1-1; no clear D gene. Trimming left V 0 bases short and J 7 bases short, with 12 bases between. The CDR3 is 14 amino acids. The germline V gene encodes CDR1 MNHEY and CDR2 SVGAGI. The CDR3 spells CASSYSAGRIEAFF. CDR3 DNA sequence: TGTGCCAGCAGTTACTCGGCAGGTAGGATTGAAGCTTTCTTT.

This chain uses TRBV12-1 with TRBJ2-3; TRBD2 is the table's D call and was not checked against the DNA. TRBV12-1 is a documented pseudogene. CDR3 length: 19 residues. This CDR3 is CASSARLADHPGAKDTQYF. For the CDR3, the DNA is TGTGCCAGCAGCGCCCGACTAGCGGATCACCCCGGGGCCAAAGATACGCAGTATTTT.

The genes are TRBV11-1 and TRBJ2-3; the match to TRBD2 covers 12 bases. The CDR3 covers 16 residues. Germline CDR1 SGHAT, CDR2 FQDESV (reference sequence). V lost 2 bases and J lost 5; bases outside the gene matches: 5. The CDR3 loop reads CASSLLAGGRGDTQYF. The CDR3 DNA follows: TGTGCCAGCAGCTTACTAGCGGGAGGGCGGGGAGATACGCAGTATTTT.

The rearrangement joins TRBV11-2 to TRBJ2-1, with D unresolved. CDR1 and CDR2 (germline): SGHAT, FQNNGV. V was shortened by 5 bases and J by 6 bases, with 8 bases between the two germline ends. CDR3 length equals 12 residues. Here the CDR3 reads CASSVLGNEQFF. CDR3 DNA sequence: TGTGCCAGCAGCGTTCTCGGCAATGAGCAGTTCTTC.

The CDR3 bases are TGTGCCAGCAGCTCCCCCCCGGGACTAGCGGGAGCAGATACGCAGTATTTT. Protein product: CASSSPPGLAGADTQYF. The chain recombines TRBV11-3 with TRBJ2-3, with 14 bases fitting TRBD2. The germline CDR1 and CDR2 sequences are SGHNT and YENEEA. This CDR3 is 17 amino acids long. The junction had 7 bases not matched to a gene; V was cut back by 4 bases and J by 4 bases.

This clone was seen once. The V call is TRBV20-1, the J call TRBJ2-7; 8 bases agree with TRBD1. V dropped 6 bases and J dropped 6; count of bases not matched to a gene: 4. CDR3 size: 11 residues. Germline V gene data show CDR1 as DFQATT and CDR2 as SNEGSKA (reference sequence). DNA of the CDR3: TGCAGTGCGTTCAGGGGGCGCGAGCAGTACTTC. Its translation is CSAFRGREQYF.

The CDR3 region has the DNA TGTGCCAGCAGCGACCTGAGGGACAGGGGGTCCTACGAGCAGTACTTC. Amino acid sequence: CASSDLRDRGSYEQYF. The chain combines TRBV28 with TRBJ2-7; 11 bases line up with TRBD1. After removal of 6 bases from V and 1 base from J, the junction contained 8 bases not matched to a gene. Per germline, CDR1 MDHEN and CDR2 SYDVKM. The CDR3 runs 16 residues. Full variable domain (outside the CDR3, taken from reference TRBV28 and TRBJ2-7): DVKVTQSSRYLVKRTGEKVFLECVQDMDHENMFWYRQDPGLGLRLIYFSYDVKMKEKGDIPEGYSVSREKKERFSLILESASTNQTSMYLCASSDLRDRGSYEQYFGPGTRLTVT.

The chain combines TRBV28 with TRBJ1-2, with a possible D match to TRBD1 (5 bases). Germline V gene sequence: CDR1 MDHEN, CDR2 SYDVKM. V was cut by 3 bases and J by 2 bases, with 19 bases left in between. This CDR3 is built from 17 residues. CDR3 bases: TGTGCCAGCAGTTTTATAGGCGACAGCCCCGGGAACTATGGCTACACCTTC. It translates to CASSFIGDSPGNYGYTF.

This clone was seen a few times. The chain employs TRBV6-1 and TRBJ1-2; 8 bases match TRBD1. The CDR3 length is 14 residues. Per germline, CDR1 MNHNS and CDR2 SASEGT. J lost 7 bases, V lost 6 bases, and 10 bases had no gene match. The CDR3 loop reads CASRTPSGQGGYTF. The CDR3 bases are TGTGCCAGCAGAACTCCCTCAGGACAGGGTGGCTACACCTTC.

V and J are TRBV29-1 and TRBJ2-1; 13 bases map to TRBD2. Looked up from germline, CDR1 is SQVTM and CDR2 is ANQGSEA. CDR3 length equals 16 residues. V dropped 0 bases and J dropped 7; count of bases not matched to a gene: 6. CDR3 amino acids: CSVEDLLAGGVNEQFF. The CDR3 DNA reads TGCAGCGTTGAAGACCTACTAGCGGGAGGGGTGAATGAGCAGTTCTTC.

The DNA for the CDR3 is TGTGCCAGTAGTGTTATACCGGGACAGGGTACCCAGTACTTC. As protein: CASSVIPGQGTQYF. The chain joins TRBV19 to TRBJ2-5, with 9 bases that match TRBD1. With V trimmed by 5 bases and J by 8 bases, 9 bases remained unmatched. CDR3 length equals 14 residues. Germline V gene sequence: CDR1 LNHDA, CDR2 SQIVND (reference sequence).

The chain joins TRBV5-1 to TRBJ2-5; D is undetermined. Germline CDR1 SGHRS, CDR2 YFSETQ. Trimming pared 4 bases from V and 2 bases from J, leaving 9 bases between. This CDR3 contains 13 residues. CDR3 residues: CASSPDNQETQYF. As DNA, the CDR3 is TGCGCCAGCAGCCCCGACAATCAAGAGACCCAGTACTTC.

The V call is TRBV6-4, the J call TRBJ2-1, with D perhaps TRBD2 (6 bases). The V end was cut by 0 bases, the J end by 3 bases, with 15 bases between. From germline, CDR1 is MRHNA and CDR2 SNTAGT. The CDR3 consists of 17 residues. In DNA form, the CDR3 reads TGTGCCAGCAGTGACTCTGTTTCGGGGGAAGACTACAATGAGCAGTTCTTC. Translating it yields CASSDSVSGEDYNEQFF.